Detailed here is one TCR beta chain. Its target is unknown. The germline V gene has CDR1 MGHRA and CDR2 YSYEKL. With 4 bases removed from V and 4 bases from J, the gap between germline ends came to 16 bases. The CDR3 extends over 15 amino acids. This specimen belongs to a study of blood T cells in healthy people across ages. General study points: Since the PBMCs were unsorted, naive and antigen-experienced cells could not be conclusively compared. While age rose, TCR beta diversity per million T cells dropped in a roughly linear way. Greater diversity and more naive CD4+ cells were seen in long-lived donors than in aged donors.

The authors ran a second PCR of roughly 6 to 11 cycles using a sample-barcoded 5' primer and a J-beta primer mix. Through a template-switch adaptor with 12 random nucleotides, each cDNA molecule received a tag. TCRdb re-derived calls from the 5' RACE reads in MiXCR, one entry per CDR3 protein. The repertoire has over 1,500,000 distinct CDR3 sequences, 30% to 40% of them found once; the top ten carry roughly 24%. This TCR came from a human donor in good health. The sample comprised blood. This chain uses TRBV4-1 with TRBJ1-2; possibly TRBD1 for D (6 bases). CDR3 protein: CASSPEPGQIYGYTF. CDR3 sequence (DNA): TGCGCCAGCAGCCCTGAACCGGGACAAATCTATGGCTACACCTTC.